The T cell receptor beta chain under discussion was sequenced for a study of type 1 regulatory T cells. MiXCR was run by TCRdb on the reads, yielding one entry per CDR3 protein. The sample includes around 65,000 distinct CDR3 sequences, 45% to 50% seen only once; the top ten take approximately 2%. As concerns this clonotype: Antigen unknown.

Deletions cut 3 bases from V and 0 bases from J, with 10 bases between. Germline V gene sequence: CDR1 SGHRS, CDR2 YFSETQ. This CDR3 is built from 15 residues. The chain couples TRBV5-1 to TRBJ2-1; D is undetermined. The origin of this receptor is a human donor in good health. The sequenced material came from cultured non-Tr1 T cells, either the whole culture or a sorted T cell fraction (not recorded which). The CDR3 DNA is TGCGCCAGCAGCTCCCCCGAAAGCTCCTACAATGAGCAGTTCTTC. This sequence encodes CASSSPESSYNEQFF.